This is a list of T cell receptor beta chains from one sample in a study of T cells in Graves' hyperthyroidism and ophthalmopathy. TCRdb processed the multiplex PCR reads anew with MiXCR; each CDR3 protein has one entry. The table records 490,000 or so distinct CDR3 sequences, about 20% of them present only once. Source material: blood. The receptor set was obtained from a man in his forties with Graves' ophthalmopathy. Each CDR3 is given with its conserved first and last residue. Each record gives: J gene, V gene, D gene, clone size, CDR3 protein, CDR3 DNA. A D gene is named only where the DNA matches it firmly. The size entry is marked missing in some rows and otherwise reads once, few, many or a size class.

TRBJ1-2 TRBV2 - many CASGNQGNYGYTF TGTGCCAGCGGTAATCAGGGGAATTATGGCTACACCTTC
TRBJ1-5 TRBV10-3 - once CAISESLGSNQPQHF TGTGCCATCAGTGAGTCGTTAGGGAGCAATCAGCCCCAGCATTTT
TRBJ1-1 TRBV19 - few CASSNALSGWNTEAFF TGTGCCAGTAGTAACGCCCTGTCAGGGTGGAACACTGAAGCTTTCTTT
TRBJ1-2 TRBV28 - few CASSLPGTLNYGYTF TGTGCCAGCAGCCTCCCCGGGACACTTAACTATGGCTACACCTTC
TRBJ2-3 TRBV19 - few CASKPSWETDTQYF TGTGCCAGTAAACCTAGCTGGGAAACAGATACGCAGTATTTT
TRBJ2-1 TRBV7-3 TRBD2 - CASSSGASGNQGNEQFF TGTGCCAGCAGCTCAGGGGCTAGCGGGAATCAAGGAAATGAGCAGTTCTTC
TRBJ2-3 TRBV6-1 TRBD2 - CASRSRAGGGDTQYF TGTGCCAGCAGGTCCCGGGCGGGAGGGGGAGATACGCAGTATTTT
TRBJ1-1 TRBV4-1 TRBD1 few CASSHPQTGGGRGTTEAFF TGCGCCAGCAGCCACCCACAGACAGGGGGCGGGCGTGGGACCACTGAAGCTTTCTTT
TRBJ1-2 TRBV5-1 - few CASSSGADGYTF TGCGCCAGCAGCTCGGGAGCTGATGGCTACACCTTC
TRBJ2-3 TRBV29-1 TRBD2 many CSVEDWEGVAADTQYF TGCAGCGTTGAAGATTGGGAGGGAGTGGCGGCAGATACGCAGTATTTT
TRBJ1-2 TRBV6-2/TRBV6-3 - - CASSLAGQNFKDYGYTF TGTGCCAGCAGTTTAGCCGGACAGAACTTCAAAGACTATGGCTACACCTTC
TRBJ1-2 TRBV6-1 - many CASSSGSGGNYGYTF TGTGCCAGCAGTTCAGGTTCGGGGGGTAACTATGGCTACACCTTC
TRBJ2-1 TRBV7-2 - - CASSLAPGDQYNEQFF TGTGCCAGCAGCTTAGCGCCAGGGGACCAATACAATGAGCAGTTCTTC
TRBJ2-3 TRBV14 - many CASSPTPGGITDTQYF TGTGCCAGCAGCCCCACCCCTGGGGGTATCACAGATACGCAGTATTTT
TRBJ2-1 TRBV7-8 TRBD2 many CASSDGGVNEQFF TGTGCCAGCAGCGATGGGGGGGTTAATGAGCAGTTCTTC
TRBJ2-1 TRBV7-9 TRBD2 many CASGPSGGLTYNEQFF TGTGCCAGCGGCCCGAGCGGGGGCCTAACCTACAATGAGCAGTTCTTC
TRBJ1-4 TRBV5-1 TRBD1 - CASSTTGGVGEKLFF TGCGCCAGCAGTACTACAGGGGGCGTCGGTGAAAAACTGTTTTTT
TRBJ2-4 TRBV7-8 - - CASSLKGGNRAKNIQYF TGTGCCAGCAGCTTAAAGGGGGGGAATCGAGCCAAAAACATTCAGTACTTC
TRBJ1-2 TRBV15 TRBD1 few CATSRGQEVFVGSGYTF TGTGCCACCAGCAGGGGACAGGAGGTGTTCGTGGGGTCTGGCTACACCTTC
TRBJ2-3 TRBV7-8 - - CASSLGDFYTDTQYF TGTGCCAGCAGCTTAGGGGACTTCTACACAGATACGCAGTATTTT
TRBJ2-2 TRBV19 - - CASSIPVGANAGELFF TGTGCCAGTAGTATCCCTGTGGGGGCGAACGCCGGGGAGCTGTTTTTT
TRBJ1-5 TRBV12-3/TRBV12-4 TRBD1 few CASSFLTGGRQPQHF TGTGCCAGCAGTTTTCTTACAGGGGGGCGTCAGCCCCAGCATTTT
TRBJ2-5 TRBV20-1 - many CSARRGETQYF TGCAGTGCTCGTCGGGGCGAGACCCAGTACTTC
TRBJ2-1 TRBV11-2 TRBD1 many CASSLLRQGNEQFF TGTGCCAGCAGCTTACTAAGACAGGGCAATGAGCAGTTCTTC
TRBJ2-1 TRBV6-1 TRBD1 - CASSDPGGDRIDEQFF TGTGCCAGCAGTGATCCAGGGGGCGACCGGATAGATGAGCAGTTCTTC
TRBJ2-3 TRBV9 TRBD2 few CASSVAGRGDTDTQYF TGTGCCAGCAGCGTAGCTGGGCGGGGGGACACAGATACGCAGTATTTT
TRBJ1-1 TRBV30 - many CAWSHQGNTEAFF TGTGCCTGGAGTCATCAGGGGAACACTGAAGCTTTCTTT
TRBJ1-6 TRBV6-1 - few CASSGALRQTSFNSPLHF TGTGCCAGCAGCGGCGCGCTTCGACAGACTAGTTTTAATTCACCCCTCCACTTT
TRBJ2-1 TRBV6-4 TRBD2 few CASSKTSGSGNEQFF TGTGCCAGCAGTAAGACTAGCGGGAGTGGAAATGAGCAGTTCTTC
TRBJ2-7 TRBV10-3 TRBD2 few CAISQAGREGDEQYF TGTGCCATCAGCCAAGCCGGGCGGGAGGGCGACGAGCAGTACTTC
TRBJ2-1 TRBV18 - many CASSPLTSNNEQFF TGTGCCAGCTCACCTCTCACTAGCAACAATGAGCAGTTCTTC
TRBJ2-5 TRBV10-3 - few CAISDGQTQETQYF TGTGCCATCAGTGATGGTCAAACACAAGAGACCCAGTACTTC
TRBJ2-3 TRBV3-1 TRBD2 many CASSRGLAGGTPTSTDTQYF TGTGCCAGCAGCCGCGGACTAGCGGGGGGGACCCCTACTAGCACAGATACGCAGTATTTT
TRBJ2-1 TRBV29-1 TRBD2 - CSVRTSGSSYNEQFF TGCAGCGTTCGGACTAGCGGGAGCTCCTACAATGAGCAGTTCTTC
TRBJ1-6 TRBV10-3 - - CAISETGLYNSPLHF TGTGCCATCAGTGAGACAGGGTTGTATAATTCACCCCTCCACTTT
TRBJ2-3 TRBV7-7 - - CASSLGPGDTDTQYF TGTGCTAGCAGCCTAGGGCCGGGGGACACAGATACGCAGTATTTT